This T cell receptor (beta chain) is from a study of T-cell reconstitution after alpha-beta-depleted transplantation in children. The CDR3 loop spans 13 amino acids. Germline V lookup: CDR1 SGHRS, CDR2 YFSETQ. V shed 4 bases and J shed 3 bases, with 11 bases lying between them. At least ten counts were recorded for this clonotype. Its specificity is not known. Unique molecular identifiers featured in how the TCRbeta library was prepared. TCRdb ran MiXCR on the PCR reads and lists one entry per CDR3 protein. The sample consists of roughly 240,000 distinct CDR3 sequences, under 9.5% of them appearing once. Overall study findings and caveats: At one year after transplant, newly produced T cells mostly accounted for T-cell counts and diversity. Approximately two months post-transplant, alpha-beta T cells reportedly originated from several hundred expanded graft clones. It was surviving recipient T cells and thymic progenitors that gave some patients high TCRbeta diversity at day 60.

This material consisted of PBMCs, mostly from graft donor cells, taken 180 days after TCRalphabeta/CD19-depleted stem cell transplant. J is TRBJ2-7 and V is TRBV5-1; no firm D call. This receptor was obtained from a male patient younger than 18 who had a stem cell transplant for acute lymphoblastic leukemia, so the T cells may come from the graft donor. The CDR3 DNA follows: TGCGCCAGCAGCAGAACTACCCACTACGAGCAGTACTTC. Translated: CASSRTTHYEQYF. The full variable domain, in which reference TRBV5-1 and TRBJ2-7 provide the parts outside the CDR3, is KAGVTQTPRYLIKTRGQQVTLSCSPISGHRSVSWYQQTPGQGLQFLFEYFSETQRNKGNFPGRFSGRQFSNSRSEMNVSTLELGDSALYLCASSRTTHYEQYFGPGTRLTVT.